This is a list of T cell receptor beta chains from one sample in a study of radiotherapy plus CTLA-4 blockade in lung cancer. Data came from immunoSEQ multiplex PCR; TCRdb stores just in-frame clones and leaves some out. The data contain about 97,000 clones, roughly 74% of them singletons. Source: peripheral blood, taken from a patient treated with radiotherapy plus ipilimumab. The origin of the receptors is a human donor with non-small cell lung cancer who had a partial response to radiotherapy plus ipilimumab. Some clones in this sample may be carry-over from other donors' samples. CDR3s include the opening cysteine and the closing phenylalanine or tryptophan.

v_call: TRBV2
j_call: TRBJ2-2
cdr3_aa: CASSEVVLDTGELFF

v_call: TRBV4-2
j_call: TRBJ2-3
cdr3_aa: CASSQRELSADTQYF

v_call: TRBV18
j_call: TRBJ1-1
cdr3_aa: CASATGGNTEAFF

v_call: TRBV25-1
j_call: TRBJ2-5
cdr3_aa: CASNPLTGGQETQYF

v_call: TRBV7-9
j_call: TRBJ2-1
cdr3_aa: CASSLASGVNEQFF

v_call: TRBV19
j_call: NA
cdr3_aa: CASSRGGRGPSYEQYF

v_call: TRBV7-9
j_call: TRBJ1-4
cdr3_aa: CASSLTGFGEKLFF

v_call: TRBV6-5
j_call: TRBJ2-2
cdr3_aa: CASRDTGGYTGELFF

v_call: TRBV30
j_call: TRBJ1-2
cdr3_aa: CAWSRQGVNYGYTF

v_call: TRBV5-5
j_call: TRBJ1-1
cdr3_aa: CASSPMTGTEAFF

v_call: TRBV5-4
j_call: TRBJ1-2
cdr3_aa: CASSLIPAGGYTF

v_call: TRBV27
j_call: TRBJ2-1
cdr3_aa: CASSRPGTGDNEQFF

v_call: TRBV6-6
j_call: TRBJ1-3
cdr3_aa: CASSYSARGNTIYF

v_call: TRBV7-2
j_call: TRBJ2-7
cdr3_aa: CASSLADWLGGAPYEQYF

v_call: TRBV28
j_call: TRBJ2-5
cdr3_aa: CASRRTETQYF

v_call: TRBV2
j_call: TRBJ2-5
cdr3_aa: CASSQQGLEQETQYF

v_call: TRBV7-2
j_call: TRBJ1-5
cdr3_aa: CASSLGGGASNQPQHF

v_call: TRBV4-1
j_call: TRBJ1-4
cdr3_aa: CASSQEGAGGIVKLFF